This T cell receptor (beta chain) is drawn from a study of cytomegalovirus exposure and HLA in healthy donors. The PCR ran on 60 Vbeta and 13 Jbeta primers. Sequenced by immunoSEQ multiplex PCR; TCRdb stores in-frame clones only, minus some. The table shows fewer than 150,000 clones, with around 77% occurring only once. The sample taken for sequencing was PBMCs. The sequence derives from a man aged 25 to 40 in good health.

For the CDR3, the DNA is TGTGCCAGCAGGGGACTAGCGGCGTTTCATGAGCAGTTCTTC. Translated, it gives CASRGLAAFHEQFF. The gene calls are TRBV11-2 and TRBJ2-1, with 11 bases that match TRBD2. Germline loops: CDR1 SGHAT, CDR2 FQNNGV. This CDR3 has 14 residues. With V trimmed by 6 bases and J by 8 bases, 6 bases remained unmatched.